This T cell receptor (beta chain) emerged from a study of blood T cell repertoires in COVID-19. Study as a whole: PBMCs, B-cell-depleted T cells, or T cells provided the cDNA or gDNA that made up the material.

Authors' methods: From reference gene primer amplification, estimates of nucleated cell counts were derived. The repertoire was sequenced with immunoSEQ multiplex PCR; TCRdb's copy has only in-frame clones and lacks some. V and J calls and clone size follow that table, whereas D and trimming were derived from the DNA. The sample includes approximately 110,000 clones, over 75% of them seen just once. V trimming: 4 bases; J trimming: 4 bases; junction bases outside the gene matches: 9. Germline V gene lookup returns CDR1 SGHKS and CDR2 YYEKEE (reference sequence). The CDR3 is made up of 15 amino acids.

The chain uses TRBV5-5 and TRBJ1-2, with 8 bases fitting TRBD1. The TCR was taken from a man aged 70 or older with active or convalescent COVID-19. Sequencing was carried out using peripheral blood. CDR3 in amino acids: CASSPSGTGLYGYTF. The CDR3 DNA follows: TGTGCCAGCAGCCCCAGCGGGACAGGTCTCTATGGCTACACCTTC.